Listed below are T cell receptor beta chains from one sample, sequenced in a study of shared clonotypes between healthy human individuals. TCRdb's table, derived via immunoSEQ multiplex PCR, lists solely in-frame clones and lacks some. The sample includes about 2.2 million clones, roughly 91% of them seen just once. The sample comprised naive CD8+ T cells from PBMCs. The receptors were sampled from a man younger than 30 in good health. Some clones in this sample may be carry-over from other donors' samples. Each CDR3 is given without its conserved first and last residue. Clone sizes are given selectively: once, few, many, or a class where the clone is expanded.

TRBJ2-7	NA	TRBV19	ASSPGQGAEQY
TRBJ2-1	NA	TRBV6-4	ASAPVSTTYNEQF
TRBJ2-7	NA	TRBV5-1	ASRPQGEYYEQY
TRBJ1-1	NA	TRBV14	ASSQRQGWGAEAF
TRBJ2-1	NA	TRBV29-1	SVATGSYNEQF
TRBJ1-1	NA	TRBV29-1	SVDSRLNTEAF
TRBJ1-1	NA	TRBV6-5	ASSWRLNTEAF
TRBJ1-5	NA	TRBV9	ASSVGGSHQPQH
TRBJ2-3	NA	TRBV19	ASSIGGVLFYTDTQY
TRBJ2-1	NA	TRBV25-1	ASTYINEQF
TRBJ2-2	once	TRBV7-9	ASSSLPRGSGELF
TRBJ1-1	NA	TRBV6-5	ASSYSEGVTEAF
TRBJ2-7	once	TRBV5-6	ASSFGRGEQY
TRBJ2-1	NA	TRBV30	AWSLRAGDEQF
TRBJ2-3	NA	TRBV6-1	ASSVGQGWTDTQY
TRBJ2-5	NA	TRBV7-9	ASSLEGRAQY
TRBJ1-4	NA	TRBV4-1	ASSRGINEKLF
TRBJ2-7	NA	TRBV11-2	ASSFGGEQY
TRBJ2-1	NA	TRBV5-1	ASSPWRGVLAGGPGDNEQF
TRBJ2-1	NA	TRBV5-4	ASSLKRERGNEQF
TRBJ2-7	NA	TRBV11-1	ASTFSGGTYEQY
TRBJ2-7	NA	TRBV7-9	ASSYTSGKRAYEQY
TRBJ2-1	NA	TRBV13	ASSSPGQGATSSYNEQF
TRBJ2-2	NA	TRBV11-2	ASSFLGLGTGELF
TRBJ1-4	NA	TRBV7-9	ASSSRTGGNEKLF
TRBJ1-2	NA	TRBV7-9	ASSYGTGSNYGYT
TRBJ2-7	NA	TRBV5-8	ASSLGTGWPPYEQY
TRBJ2-6	NA	TRBV9	ASSVGRSGANVLT
TRBJ2-5	NA	TRBV29-1	SDGLANSEETQY
TRBJ2-2	NA	TRBV5-1	ASSLEGTTLLANTGELF
TRBJ2-1	NA	TRBV7-9	ASSQGLEVRNEQF
TRBJ2-1	once	TRBV29-1	SVVSGRTKNRF
TRBJ2-2	NA	TRBV4-1	ASSRGQGGELF
TRBJ2-7	once	TRBV7-9	ASSGSRGFTYEQY
TRBJ1-1	NA	TRBV25-1	ASSALGYTEAF
TRBJ2-7	NA	TRBV27	ASSPLGGTYEQY
TRBJ2-5	NA	TRBV7-8	ASTPQAQETQY
TRBJ2-7	NA	TRBV4-3	ASSLKGFVFYEQY
TRBJ1-2	NA	TRBV5-4	ASSSLDRGASLNT
TRBJ1-6	NA	TRBV27	ASKEGGSPLH
TRBJ2-3	NA	TRBV11-3	ASSEREGLGADTQY
TRBJ2-7	NA	TRBV28	ASSWAGEQY
TRBJ1-4	NA	TRBV27	ASSSGWVNEKLF
TRBJ2-1	NA	TRBV28	ASSRGNEQF
TRBJ2-7	NA	TRBV9	ASSPFPLGGATYEQY
TRBJ1-2	NA	TRBV6-1	ASSDRPGPLSHYGYT
TRBJ2-3	NA	TRBV5-4	ASSFWGGSTDTQY
TRBJ2-7	NA	TRBV7-6	ASSLLQGAIYEQY
TRBJ2-7	NA	TRBV7-9	ASSTPGLSYEQY
TRBJ2-1	NA	TRBV9	ASSASGTSGINEQF
TRBJ1-1	NA	TRBV11-2	ASISRTDNTEAF
TRBJ2-2	NA	TRBV9	ASSVGLRTGNTGELF
TRBJ1-5	NA	TRBV27	ASSWYSNQPQH
TRBJ2-5	NA	TRBV28	ASSLWGGRGETQY
TRBJ2-7	NA	TRBV9	ASSAGDSSYEQY
TRBJ2-5	NA	TRBV6-5	ASSYSPEAQETQY
TRBJ2-7	NA	TRBV7-9	ASSSGPYEQY
TRBJ2-1	NA	TRBV6-1	ASSIYATWNEQF
TRBJ1-2	NA	TRBV10-1	ASIDSANYGYT
TRBJ2-2	NA	TRBV11-3	ASSLLGDTGELF